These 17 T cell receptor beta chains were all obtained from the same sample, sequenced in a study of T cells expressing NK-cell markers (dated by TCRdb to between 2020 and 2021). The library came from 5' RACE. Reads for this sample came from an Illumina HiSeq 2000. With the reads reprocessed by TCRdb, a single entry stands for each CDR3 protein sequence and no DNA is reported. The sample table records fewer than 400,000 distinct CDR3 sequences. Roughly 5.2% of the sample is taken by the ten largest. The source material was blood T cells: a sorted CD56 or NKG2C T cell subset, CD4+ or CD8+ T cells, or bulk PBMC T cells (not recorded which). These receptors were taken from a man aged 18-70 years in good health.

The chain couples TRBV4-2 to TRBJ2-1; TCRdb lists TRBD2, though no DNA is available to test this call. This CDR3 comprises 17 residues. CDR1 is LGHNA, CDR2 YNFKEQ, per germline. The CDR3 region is CASSHRGGGSSYNEQFF.

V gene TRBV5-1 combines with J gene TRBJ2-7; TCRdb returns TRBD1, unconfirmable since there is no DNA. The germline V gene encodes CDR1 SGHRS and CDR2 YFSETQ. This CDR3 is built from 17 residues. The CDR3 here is CASSPADRLRGPYEQYF.

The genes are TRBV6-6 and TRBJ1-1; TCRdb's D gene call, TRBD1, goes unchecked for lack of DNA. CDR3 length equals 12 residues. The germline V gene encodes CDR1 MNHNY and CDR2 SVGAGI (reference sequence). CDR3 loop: CASAGGGSEAFF.

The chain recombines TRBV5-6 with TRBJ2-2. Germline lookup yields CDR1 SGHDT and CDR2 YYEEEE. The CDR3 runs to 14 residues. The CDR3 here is CASSFGLGAGELFF.

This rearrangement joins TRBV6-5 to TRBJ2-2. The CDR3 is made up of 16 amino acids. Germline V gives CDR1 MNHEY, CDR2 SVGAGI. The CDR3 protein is CASSYSTGFNTGELFF.

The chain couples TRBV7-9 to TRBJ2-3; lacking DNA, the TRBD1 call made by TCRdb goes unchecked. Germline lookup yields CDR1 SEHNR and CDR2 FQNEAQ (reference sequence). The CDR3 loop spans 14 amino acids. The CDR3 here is CASSRDITLDTQYF.

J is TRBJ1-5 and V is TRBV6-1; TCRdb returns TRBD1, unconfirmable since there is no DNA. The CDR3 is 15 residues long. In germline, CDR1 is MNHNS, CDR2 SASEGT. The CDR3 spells CASSTTGGRGQPQHF.

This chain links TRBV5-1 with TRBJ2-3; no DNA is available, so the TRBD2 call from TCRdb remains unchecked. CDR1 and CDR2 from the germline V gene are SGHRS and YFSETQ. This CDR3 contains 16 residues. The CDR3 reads CASSLTPRGGTDTQYF.

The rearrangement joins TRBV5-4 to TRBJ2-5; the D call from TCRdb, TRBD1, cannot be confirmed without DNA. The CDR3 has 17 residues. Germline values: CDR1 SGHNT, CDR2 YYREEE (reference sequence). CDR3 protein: CASYPYPYGADQETQYF. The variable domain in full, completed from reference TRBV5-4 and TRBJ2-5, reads ETGVTQSPTHLIKTRGQQVTLRCSSQSGHNTVSWYQQALGQGPQFIFQYYREEENGRGNFPPRFSGLQFPNYSSELNVNALELDDSALYLCASYPYPYGADQETQYFGPGTRLLVL.

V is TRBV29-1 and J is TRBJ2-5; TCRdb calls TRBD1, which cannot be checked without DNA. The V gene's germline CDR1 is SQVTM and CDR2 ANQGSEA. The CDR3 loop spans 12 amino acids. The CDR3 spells CSVQGAWETQYF.

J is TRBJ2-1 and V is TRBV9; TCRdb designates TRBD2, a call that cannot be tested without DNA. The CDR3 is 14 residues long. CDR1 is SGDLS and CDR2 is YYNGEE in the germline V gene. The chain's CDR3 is CASSLKAGVNEQFF.

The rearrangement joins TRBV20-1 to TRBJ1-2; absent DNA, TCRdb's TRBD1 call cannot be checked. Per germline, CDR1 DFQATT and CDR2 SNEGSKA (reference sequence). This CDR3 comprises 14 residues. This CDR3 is CSARRPVGAGGYTF.

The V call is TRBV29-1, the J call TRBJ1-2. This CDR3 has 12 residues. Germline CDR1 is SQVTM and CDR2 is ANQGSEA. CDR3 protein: CSVEHGLNGYTF.

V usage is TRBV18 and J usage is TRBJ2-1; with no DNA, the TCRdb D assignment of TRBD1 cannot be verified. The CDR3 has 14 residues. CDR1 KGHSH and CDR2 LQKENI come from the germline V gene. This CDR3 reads CASSGGPSYNEQFF.

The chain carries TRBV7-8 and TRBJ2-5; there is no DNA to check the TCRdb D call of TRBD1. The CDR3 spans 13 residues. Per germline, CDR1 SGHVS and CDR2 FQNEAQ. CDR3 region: CASSTGQTQTQYF.

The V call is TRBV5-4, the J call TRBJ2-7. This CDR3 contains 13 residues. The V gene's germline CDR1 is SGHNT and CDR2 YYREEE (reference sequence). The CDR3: CASSSDRTTEQYF.

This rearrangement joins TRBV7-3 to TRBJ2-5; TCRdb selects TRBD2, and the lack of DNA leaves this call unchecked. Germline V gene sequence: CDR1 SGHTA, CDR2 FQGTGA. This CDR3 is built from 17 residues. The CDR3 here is CASASGLAGGRGKTQYF.